This T cell receptor beta chain derives from a study of blood T cell repertoires in COVID-19. Study at large: The study drew acute and convalescent COVID-19 samples from the United States, Italy and Spain. From T cells, B-cell-depleted T cells, or PBMCs came the material, which was cDNA or gDNA.

Notes on this clone: Other nucleotide sequences from this sample produce the same CDR3.

TCRdb's table, derived via immunoSEQ multiplex PCR, lists solely in-frame clones and lacks some. The sample has approximately 74,000 clones; roughly 90% are singletons. Sequencing used peripheral blood. This TCR derives from a woman aged 60-70 years with acute or convalescent COVID-19.

The CDR3 region has the DNA TGTGCCAGCAGTTTAGGGGGCGAAAAACTGTTTTTT. Protein product: CASSLGGEKLFF. The rearrangement links TRBV12-3 or TRBV12-4 to TRBJ1-4; possibly TRBD1 for D (5 bases). The V end lost 1 base, the J end lost 8 bases, and 5 bases lay between the germline ends. The CDR3 is 12 amino acids.